The entry below describes one TCR beta chain. Its antigen is currently not known. Per-nucleotide qualities are absent, and no much larger clonotype sits a single base away. This entry is derived from a study of T cell responses to AZD1222 COVID-19 vaccine (dated by TCRdb to the early 2020s). As for the study more broadly: A total of about 250 trial participants underwent TCR sequencing, of whom about 200 had received two doses of AZD1222 and 26 had received two doses of the MenACWY control vaccine. Trial participants were enrolled into age subgroups of 18-55, 56-69 and 70-plus years, which contained 148, 28 and 57 TCR-sequenced participants, respectively. Results and caveats for the whole study, not just this receptor: CD4 TCRs associated with the vaccine covered the entire spike protein, and the dominant responses were in regions 160-218 and 743-854. Because no day 14 peak-response samples were available, the repertoires could be characterized only after the peak T cell response. Participants were mostly white British, with more females than males. The authors suggested clonal diversity may have been underestimated. In the small 56-69-year group, the increase in depth fell short of significance, most likely because of low power. Conclusions about previously exposed vaccinees are limited because only five to seven AZD1222 recipients were SARS-CoV-2 seropositive at baseline. Epitopes outside the regions mutated in the B.1.351 and B.1.1.7 variants were reportedly recognized by nearly half of the unique spike-specific TCRs. A significant rise in spike-specific TCR breadth and depth was observed after two AZD1222 doses relative to day 0 and relative to MenACWY recipients.

The time point label on this specimen signifies: baseline before first vaccination. The label giving this sample's treatment or condition can be read as: meningococcal conjugate vaccine given as trial control. Vaccinee samples were obtained from the UK trials COV001 and COV002, which included a single-blind randomized controlled phase 2/3 trial of AZD1222 (ChAdOx1 nCoV-19) in healthy adults. For TCRbeta chain sequencing, PBMC samples from trial participants were taken at day 0 and at day 28 after the second dose. The CDR3 regions of human TCRbeta chains were subjected to immunosequencing. The original pipeline was this. TCRs in the repertoires were matched against a reference library of SARS-CoV-2-specific TCRs that had been generated with the MIRA antigen-specificity platform. Breadth meant the fraction of unique TCRs that were SARS-CoV-2-associated, whereas depth meant the fraction of total T cells that were SARS-CoV-2-associated. Each spike-specific TCR was assigned to its reactive spike region and to a CD4 or CD8 class using the MIRA data. Log10-transformed breadth and depth values were compared by one-way ANOVA with Sidak's multiple comparisons tests. TCRdb re-hosts the immuneACCESS table, in-frame sequences only. Its copies lack some clones; in the studies checked, an unresolved V gene accounts for under half of them, and the cause for the rest is not known. The DNA gave D and trimming, while V, J and clone size come from that table. The sample table records about 190,000 clones; 75% to 90% of these occur just once. The ten largest clones take up around 2.5% of the sample.

The CDR3 sequence holds 14 residues, the cysteine and phenylalanine included. The sequence is cut down to CDR3 DNA, 42 bases in frame from base 1. V loses 3 bases, J loses 0 bases, and the germline ends lie 7 bases apart. Based on the germline V gene, the CDR1 and CDR2 sequences are SGDLS and YYNGEE. The receptor chain draws on TRBV9 and TRBJ2-1, with no D gene named confidently. This TCR derives from an adult in good health. The sample was peripheral blood, taken on day 0 of MenACWY control vaccination. In nucleotides, the sequence is TGTGCCAGCAGCGCGGACGGCTCCTACAATGAGCAGTTCTTC. Its protein is CASSADGSYNEQFF.